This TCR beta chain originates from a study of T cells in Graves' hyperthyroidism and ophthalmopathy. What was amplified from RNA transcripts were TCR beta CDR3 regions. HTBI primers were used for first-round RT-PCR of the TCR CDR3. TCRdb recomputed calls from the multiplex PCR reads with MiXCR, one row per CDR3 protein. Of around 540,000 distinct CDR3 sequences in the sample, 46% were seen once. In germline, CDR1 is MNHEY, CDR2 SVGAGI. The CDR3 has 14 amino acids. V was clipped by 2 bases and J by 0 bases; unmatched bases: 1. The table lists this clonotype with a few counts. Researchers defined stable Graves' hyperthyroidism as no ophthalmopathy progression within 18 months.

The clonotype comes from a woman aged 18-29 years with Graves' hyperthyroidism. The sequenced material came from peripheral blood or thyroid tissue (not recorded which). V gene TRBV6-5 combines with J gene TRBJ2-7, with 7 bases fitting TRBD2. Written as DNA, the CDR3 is TGTGCCAGCAGTTACCGCGGGAGCTCCTACGAGCAGTACTTC. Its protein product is CASSYRGSSYEQYF.